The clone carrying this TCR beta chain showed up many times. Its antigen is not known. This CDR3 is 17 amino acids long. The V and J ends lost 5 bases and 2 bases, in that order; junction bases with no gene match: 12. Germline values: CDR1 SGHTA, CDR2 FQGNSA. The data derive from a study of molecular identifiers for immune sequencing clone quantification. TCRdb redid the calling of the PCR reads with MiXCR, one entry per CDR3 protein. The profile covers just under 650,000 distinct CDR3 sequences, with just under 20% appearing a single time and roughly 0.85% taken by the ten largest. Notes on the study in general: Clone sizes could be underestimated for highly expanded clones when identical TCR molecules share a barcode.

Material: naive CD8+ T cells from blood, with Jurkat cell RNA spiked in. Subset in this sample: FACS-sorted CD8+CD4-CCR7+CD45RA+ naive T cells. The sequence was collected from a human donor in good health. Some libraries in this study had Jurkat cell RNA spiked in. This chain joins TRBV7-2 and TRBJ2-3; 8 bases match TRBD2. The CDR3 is CASSPGALAADTDTQYF. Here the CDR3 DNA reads TGTGCCAGCAGCCCAGGGGCACTAGCGGCTGACACAGATACGCAGTATTTT.